This T cell receptor (beta chain) came from a study of blood T cell repertoires in COVID-19 (dated by TCRdb to about 2020). Concerning the study at large: The collaborator samples originated in the United States, Italy and Spain and spanned the acute and convalescent phases of COVID-19. The prospective study material was composed of cDNA or gDNA derived from T cells, B-cell-depleted T cells, or PBMCs. Deeply sampled blood TCRbeta repertoires from subjects exposed to, actively infected with, or recovered from COVID-19 were included in the dataset. The repertoires were released in a freely available public database meant as a resource for research on the immune response to SARS-CoV-2. The samples were drawn from the first 160 participants of the ongoing ImmuneRACE study and from 950 to 1,500 subjects provided by 6 global collaborators. The sample metadata nearly always contained a de-identified subject ID, COVID-19 status, age in years and sex. Where available, HLA class I and class II types were taken from metadata supplied by the sample provider and were not determined by assay-based typing. Summary of the overall study and its limitations: Clinical and demographic metadata were provided uncurated, with the amount varying by source and participant.

In Seattle, one collaborating source enrolled patients while the infection was active and tracked those patients longitudinally over the course of disease. Whole blood was collected in K2EDTA tubes by collaborating institutions according to the institutions' own protocols. Collaborator samples were shipped for TCRbeta analysis as frozen whole blood, isolated PBMCs, or DNA extracted from either sample type. As regards this clone: It has no known antigen specificity. Per-nucleotide qualities are absent, and no much larger clonotype sits a single base away.

TCRbeta CDR3 regions were amplified from genomic DNA using the immunoSEQ Assay, a bias-controlled multiplex PCR. The study's processing was this. The number of nucleated cells in each sample was estimated by amplification of reference gene primers within the assay. To quantify the absolute abundance of each unique TCRbeta CDR3 rearrangement, sequence reads were collapsed and filtered. For each sample, productive Simpson clonality was calculated as the square root of Simpson's diversity index across productive rearrangements. The table comes from immuneACCESS by way of TCRdb, which keeps in-frame sequences with V and J called. Part of the clones is missing from these tables; in studies checked, under half for an unresolved V gene and the rest for unknown reasons. That table gives V, J and clone size, and the DNA gave D and trimming. Here the sample has fewer than 600,000 clones; 75% to 90% occur a single time. Approximately 0.9% of the sample comes from the top ten.

The clonotype originates from a man aged 18 to 30 with COVID-19, enrolled during active disease. Input material: peripheral blood.

At the DNA level, the sequence is TGTGCCAGCAGAAAAACCGGGACAGCCTTTAGCACAGATACGCAGTATTTT. Protein translation: CASRKTGTAFSTDTQYF. The rearranged chain carries TRBV3-1 (or the pseudogene TRBV3-2) and TRBJ2-3; 7 bases in between match TRBD1. As encoded in the germline V gene (reference sequence), CDR1 is LGHDT while CDR2 is YNNKEL. V loses 6 bases at its end and J loses 0 bases; junction bases beyond the gene matches: 12. The CDR3 covers 17 residues, taking in both the cysteine and the phenylalanine. Only the CDR3 DNA stays, 51 bases, in frame from base 1.